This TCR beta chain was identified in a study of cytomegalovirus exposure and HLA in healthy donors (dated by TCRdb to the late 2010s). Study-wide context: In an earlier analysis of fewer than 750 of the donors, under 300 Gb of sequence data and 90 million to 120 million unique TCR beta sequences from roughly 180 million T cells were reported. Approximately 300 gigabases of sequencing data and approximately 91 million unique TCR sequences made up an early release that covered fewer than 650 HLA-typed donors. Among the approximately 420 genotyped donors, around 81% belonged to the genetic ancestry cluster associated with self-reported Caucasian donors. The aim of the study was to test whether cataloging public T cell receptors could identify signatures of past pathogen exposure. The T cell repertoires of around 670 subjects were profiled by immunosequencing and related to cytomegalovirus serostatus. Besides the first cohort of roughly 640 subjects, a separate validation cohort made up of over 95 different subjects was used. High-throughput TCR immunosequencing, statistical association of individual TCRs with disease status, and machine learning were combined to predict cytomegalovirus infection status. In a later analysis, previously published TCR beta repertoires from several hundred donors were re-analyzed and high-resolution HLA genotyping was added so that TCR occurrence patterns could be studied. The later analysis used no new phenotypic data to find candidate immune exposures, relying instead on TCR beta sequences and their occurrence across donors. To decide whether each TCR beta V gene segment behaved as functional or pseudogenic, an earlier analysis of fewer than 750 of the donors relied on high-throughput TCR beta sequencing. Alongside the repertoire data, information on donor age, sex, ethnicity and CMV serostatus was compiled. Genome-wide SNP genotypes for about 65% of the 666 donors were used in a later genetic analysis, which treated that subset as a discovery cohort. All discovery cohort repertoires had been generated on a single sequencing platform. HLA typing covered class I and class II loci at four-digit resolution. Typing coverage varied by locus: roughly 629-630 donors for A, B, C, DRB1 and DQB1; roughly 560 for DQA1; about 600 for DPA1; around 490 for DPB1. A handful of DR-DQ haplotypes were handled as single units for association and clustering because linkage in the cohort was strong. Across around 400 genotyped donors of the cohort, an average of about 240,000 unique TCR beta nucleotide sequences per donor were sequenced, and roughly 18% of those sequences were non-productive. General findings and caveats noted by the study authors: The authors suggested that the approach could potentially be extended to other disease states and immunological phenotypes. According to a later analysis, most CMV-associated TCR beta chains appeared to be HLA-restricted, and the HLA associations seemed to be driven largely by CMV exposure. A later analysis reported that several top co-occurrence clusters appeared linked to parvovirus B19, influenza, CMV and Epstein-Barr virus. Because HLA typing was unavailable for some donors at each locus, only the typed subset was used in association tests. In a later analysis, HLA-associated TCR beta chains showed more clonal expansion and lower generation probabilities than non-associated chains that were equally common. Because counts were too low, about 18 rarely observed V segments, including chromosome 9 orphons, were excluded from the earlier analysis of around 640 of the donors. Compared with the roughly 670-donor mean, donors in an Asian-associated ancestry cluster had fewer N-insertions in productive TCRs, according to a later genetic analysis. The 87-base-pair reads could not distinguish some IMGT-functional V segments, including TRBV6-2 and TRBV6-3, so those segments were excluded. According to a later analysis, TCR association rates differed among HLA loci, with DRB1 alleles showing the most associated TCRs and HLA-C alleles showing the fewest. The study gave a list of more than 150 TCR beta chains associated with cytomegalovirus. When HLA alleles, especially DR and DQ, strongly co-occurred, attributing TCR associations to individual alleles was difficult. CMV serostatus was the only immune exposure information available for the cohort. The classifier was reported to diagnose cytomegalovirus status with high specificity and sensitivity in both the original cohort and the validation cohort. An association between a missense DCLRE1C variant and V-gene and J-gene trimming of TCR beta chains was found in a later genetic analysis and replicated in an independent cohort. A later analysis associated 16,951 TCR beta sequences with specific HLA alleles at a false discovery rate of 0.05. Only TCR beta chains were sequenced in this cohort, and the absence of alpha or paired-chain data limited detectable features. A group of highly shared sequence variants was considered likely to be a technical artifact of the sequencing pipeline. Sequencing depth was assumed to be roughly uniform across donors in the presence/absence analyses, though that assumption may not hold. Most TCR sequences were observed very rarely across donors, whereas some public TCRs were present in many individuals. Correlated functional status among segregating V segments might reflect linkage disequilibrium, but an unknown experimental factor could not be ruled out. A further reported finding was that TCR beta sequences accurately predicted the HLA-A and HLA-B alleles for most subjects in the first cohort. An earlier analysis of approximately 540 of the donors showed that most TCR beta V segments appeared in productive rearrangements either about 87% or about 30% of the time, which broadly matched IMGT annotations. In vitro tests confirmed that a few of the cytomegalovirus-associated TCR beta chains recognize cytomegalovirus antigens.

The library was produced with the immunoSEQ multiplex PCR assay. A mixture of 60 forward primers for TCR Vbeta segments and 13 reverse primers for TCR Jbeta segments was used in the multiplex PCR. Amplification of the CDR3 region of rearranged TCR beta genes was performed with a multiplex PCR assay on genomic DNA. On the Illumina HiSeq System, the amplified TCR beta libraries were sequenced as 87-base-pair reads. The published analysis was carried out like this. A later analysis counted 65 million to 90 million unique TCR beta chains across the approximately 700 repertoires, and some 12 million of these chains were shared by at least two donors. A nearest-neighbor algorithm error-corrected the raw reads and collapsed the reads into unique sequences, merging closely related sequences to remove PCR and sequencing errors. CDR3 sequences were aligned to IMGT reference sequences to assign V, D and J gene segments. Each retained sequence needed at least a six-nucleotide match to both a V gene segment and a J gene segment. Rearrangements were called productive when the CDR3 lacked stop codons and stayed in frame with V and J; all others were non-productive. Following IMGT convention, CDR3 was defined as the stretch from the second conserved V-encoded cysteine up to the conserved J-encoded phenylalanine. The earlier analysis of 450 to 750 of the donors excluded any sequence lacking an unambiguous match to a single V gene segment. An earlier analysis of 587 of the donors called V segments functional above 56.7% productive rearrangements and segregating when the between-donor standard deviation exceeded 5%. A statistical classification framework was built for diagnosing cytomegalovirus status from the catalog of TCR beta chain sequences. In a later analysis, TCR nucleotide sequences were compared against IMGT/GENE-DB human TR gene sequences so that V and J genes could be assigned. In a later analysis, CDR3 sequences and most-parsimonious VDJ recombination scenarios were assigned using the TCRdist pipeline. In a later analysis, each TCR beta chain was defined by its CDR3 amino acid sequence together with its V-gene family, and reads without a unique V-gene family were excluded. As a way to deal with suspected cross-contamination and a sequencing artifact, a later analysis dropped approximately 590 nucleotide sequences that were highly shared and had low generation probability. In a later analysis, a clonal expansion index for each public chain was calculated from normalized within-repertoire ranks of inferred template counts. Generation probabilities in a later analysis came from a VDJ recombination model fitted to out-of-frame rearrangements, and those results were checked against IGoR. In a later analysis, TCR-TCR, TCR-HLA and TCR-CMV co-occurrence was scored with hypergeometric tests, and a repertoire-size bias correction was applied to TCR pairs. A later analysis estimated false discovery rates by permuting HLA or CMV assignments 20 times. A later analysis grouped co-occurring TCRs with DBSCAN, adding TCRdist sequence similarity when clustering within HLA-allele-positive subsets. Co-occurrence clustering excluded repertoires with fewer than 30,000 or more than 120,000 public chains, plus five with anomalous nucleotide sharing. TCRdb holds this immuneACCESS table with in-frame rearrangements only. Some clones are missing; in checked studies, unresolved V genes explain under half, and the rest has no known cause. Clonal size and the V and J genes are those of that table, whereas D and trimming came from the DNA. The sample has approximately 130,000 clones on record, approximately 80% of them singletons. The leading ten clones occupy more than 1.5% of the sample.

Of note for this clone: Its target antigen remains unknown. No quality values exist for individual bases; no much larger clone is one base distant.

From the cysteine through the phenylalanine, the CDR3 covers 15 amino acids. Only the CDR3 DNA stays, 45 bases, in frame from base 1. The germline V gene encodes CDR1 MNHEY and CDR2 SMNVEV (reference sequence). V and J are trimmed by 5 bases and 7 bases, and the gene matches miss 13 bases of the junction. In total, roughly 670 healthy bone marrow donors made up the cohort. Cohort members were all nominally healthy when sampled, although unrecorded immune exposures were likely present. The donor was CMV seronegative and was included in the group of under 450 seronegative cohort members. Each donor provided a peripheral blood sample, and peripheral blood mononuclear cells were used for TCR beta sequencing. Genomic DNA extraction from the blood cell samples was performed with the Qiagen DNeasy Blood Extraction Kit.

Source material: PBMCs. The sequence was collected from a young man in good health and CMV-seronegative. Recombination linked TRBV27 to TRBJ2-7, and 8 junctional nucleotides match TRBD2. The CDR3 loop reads CASSAVRAGGREQYF. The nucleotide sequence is TGTGCCAGCAGTGCCGTGAGGGCGGGGGGCAGGGAGCAGTACTTC.